Listed below are T cell receptor beta chains from one sample, sequenced in a study of blood T cells in healthy people across ages. MiXCR, applied by TCRdb to the 5' RACE reads, yields one record per CDR3 protein. The table shows fewer than 800,000 distinct CDR3 sequences, with around 25% occurring only once. The same sample was also used in a study of T cells of mothers and their children.

Sequenced material: blood. The receptor source for this set is a boy under 18 in good health. Each CDR3 is given with its conserved first and last residue. The order of the fields is V gene, clone size, CDR3 protein. Clone size appears in some rows only: once, few, many, or a class for an expanded clone.

V: TRBV13
size: few
CDR3: CASRMRGGKLAETQYF

V: TRBV7-2
size: -
CDR3: CASTQGGQETQYF

V: TRBV2
size: few
CDR3: CASSGRGVVETQYF

V: TRBV4-1
size: few
CDR3: CASSQVHPWGFYEQYF

V: TRBV20-1
size: -
CDR3: CSARVWPGLAGADTQYF

V: TRBV5-1
size: few
CDR3: CASKRLQGAYEQYF

V: TRBV2
size: -
CDR3: CASSDETEFTQETQYF

V: TRBV9
size: -
CDR3: CASTTGGRSYEQYF

V: TRBV7-2
size: -
CDR3: CASSRRSSSYEQYF

V: TRBV6-2/TRBV6-3
size: few
CDR3: CASSKIRDTNTVNTEAFF

V: TRBV12-5
size: few
CDR3: CASGRDRGGEKLFF

V: TRBV20-1
size: -
CDR3: CSARTSGTQYF

V: TRBV10-3
size: many
CDR3: CAISEGISYEKLFF

V: TRBV6-6
size: few
CDR3: CASSYGTNLFEAFF

V: TRBV6-2/TRBV6-3
size: -
CDR3: CASISGRGGSTDTQYF

V: TRBV12-3/TRBV12-4
size: many
CDR3: CASSPLLGRGEGPDTQYF

V: TRBV24-1
size: -
CDR3: CATSDQNLRQYNEQFF